The 24 T cell receptor beta chains below were found in one sample sequenced in a study of blood T cell repertoires in COVID-19. Using immunoSEQ multiplex PCR, the repertoire was profiled, and TCRdb retains in-frame clones only, with some absent. The repertoire holds 150,000 to 200,000 clones, with 80% as singletons. Input material: PBMCs or T cells enriched from blood (not recorded which). These receptors were taken from a man aged 35 to 55 who had recovered from COVID-19.

V gene TRBV5-5 combines with J gene TRBJ1-2; 7 bases are shared with TRBD1. With 4 bases clipped from V and 0 bases from J, the junction kept 9 bases outside the gene matches. The germline V gene has CDR1 SGHKS and CDR2 YYEKEE (reference sequence). The CDR3 runs 16 residues. The CDR3 sequence is CASSPRQGQPNYGYTF. CDR3 DNA: TGTGCCAGCAGCCCAAGACAGGGCCAACCTAACTATGGCTACACCTTC.

The CDR3 nucleotides read TGTGCCAGCAGCCTCCCGGGACTAGGCTACGAGCAGTACTTC. This translates into CASSLPGLGYEQYF. The gene calls are TRBV7-2 and TRBJ2-7; 8 nucleotides match TRBD2. The CDR3 contains 14 residues. Germline V gene sequence: CDR1 SGHTA, CDR2 FQGNSA. V lost 5 bases, J lost 3 bases, and 6 bases stayed unmatched.

The rearrangement uses TRBV6-5 and TRBJ2-1; 12 nucleotides align to TRBD2. Germline-derived CDR1 and CDR2 are MNHEY and SVGAGI. V was clipped by 0 bases and J by 9 bases; unmatched bases: 6. The CDR3 is made up of 16 amino acids. CDR3 loop: CASSYSPSGGAGEQFF. CDR3 bases: TGTGCCAGCAGTTACTCGCCTAGCGGGGGGGCGGGTGAGCAGTTCTTC.

The chain is built from TRBV6-5 and TRBJ2-5; 12 nucleotides agree with TRBD2. The CDR3 has 15 amino acids. V dropped 7 bases and J dropped 1; count of bases not matched to a gene: 4. Germline loops: CDR1 MNHEY, CDR2 SVGAGI. The CDR3 is CASTLLAGGQETQYF. The CDR3 DNA sequence: TGTGCCAGCACCCTACTAGCGGGGGGCCAAGAGACCCAGTACTTC.

The chain couples TRBV20-1 to TRBJ2-1; perhaps TRBD1 as D (6 bases). CDR1 and CDR2 (germline): DFQATT, SNEGSKA (reference sequence). CDR3 length equals 14 residues. V was shortened by 3 bases and J by 2 bases, with 11 bases between the two germline ends. CDR3 in amino acids: CSASRTAAYNEQFF. The CDR3 DNA reads TGCAGTGCTAGTAGGACAGCCGCCTACAATGAGCAGTTCTTC.

V is TRBV11-2 and J is TRBJ2-7; TRBD1 matches at 8 bases. The CDR3 runs 14 residues. V was clipped by 7 bases and J by 2 bases; unmatched bases: 7. CDR1 SGHAT and CDR2 FQNNGV come from the germline V gene. CDR3 sequence (DNA): TGTGCCAGCAACCGACAGGGGTCCGCCTACGAGCAGTACTTC. Translation: CASNRQGSAYEQYF.

The V call is TRBV7-9, the J call TRBJ1-1; possible D gene TRBD1, 6 bases. This CDR3 has 15 residues. V gave up 5 bases and J gave up 1 base, with 14 bases separating them. Germline loops: CDR1 SEHNR, CDR2 FQNEAQ (reference sequence). CDR3 coding DNA: TGTGCCAGCAGCCCTGGATGGGGGCGGAACACTGAAGCTTTCTTT. Translation: CASSPGWGRNTEAFF.

This chain connects TRBV7-9 to TRBJ1-1; no reliable D call. The V gene lost 5 bases and the J gene lost 0 bases, with 16 bases spanning the gap. Germline V gene sequence: CDR1 SEHNR, CDR2 FQNEAQ (reference sequence). The CDR3 consists of 16 residues. The CDR3 reads CASSPEQVTMNTEAFF. DNA for the CDR3: TGTGCCAGCAGCCCCGAGCAGGTCACCATGAACACTGAAGCTTTCTTT.

The J gene is TRBJ2-3, the V gene TRBV10-3; possibly TRBD2 for D (5 bases). V was trimmed by 9 bases and J by 0 bases, leaving 13 bases between them. The CDR3 has 14 amino acids. Germline CDR1 ENHRY, CDR2 SYGVKD. This chain's CDR3 is CAILSGLSTDTQYF. The DNA of the CDR3 is TGTGCCATACTCAGCGGACTCAGCACAGATACGCAGTATTTT.

This chain joins TRBV6-2 or TRBV6-3 and TRBJ2-5; a weak D match, TRBD2 (5 bases). CDR3 size: 18 residues. Trimming removed 3 bases from V and 5 bases from J, with 25 bases in between. Looked up from germline, CDR1 is MNHEY and CDR2 is SVGEGT. Here the CDR3 reads CASSYRADDSAPRETQYF. The CDR3 nucleotides read TGTGCCAGCAGTTATAGAGCGGACGATTCGGCGCCTCGGGAGACCCAGTACTTC.

The rearrangement links TRBV6-1 to TRBJ2-3; unclear D gene. The germline gives CDR1 MNHNS, CDR2 SASEGT. This CDR3 has 14 residues. The V end lost 3 bases, the J end lost 2 bases, and 9 bases lay between the germline ends. CDR3 region: CASSDGGNTDTQYF. DNA of the CDR3: TGTGCCAGCAGTGATGGCGGAAACACAGATACGCAGTATTTT.

The gene calls are TRBV9 and TRBJ2-2, with D hard to call. Germline V gene lookup returns CDR1 SGDLS and CDR2 YYNGEE. V gave up 4 bases and J gave up 6 bases, with 13 bases separating them. There are 14 residues in the CDR3. The CDR3 sequence is CASSSLFASGELFF. Here the CDR3 DNA reads TGTGCCAGCAGCTCCCTGTTTGCGTCCGGGGAGCTGTTTTTT.

J is TRBJ1-5 and V is TRBV19, with D perhaps TRBD1 (5 bases). The ends were cut back, 4 bases at V and 6 bases at J, with 13 bases in the middle. The CDR3 runs to 14 residues. Germline lookup yields CDR1 LNHDA and CDR2 SQIVND (reference sequence). CDR3 residues: CASSTMTQGQPQHF. In DNA form, the CDR3 reads TGTGCCAGTAGTACTATGACGCAGGGTCAGCCCCAGCATTTT.

This chain joins TRBV27 and TRBJ2-1; 11 bases agree with TRBD1. J lost 5 bases, V lost 5 bases, and 5 bases had no gene match. In germline, CDR1 is MNHEY, CDR2 SMNVEV (reference sequence). This CDR3 is 15 amino acids long. The CDR3 region is CASSRTGGAHNEQFF. The CDR3 DNA reads TGTGCCAGCAGTAGGACAGGGGGCGCACACAATGAGCAGTTCTTC.

The chain couples TRBV19 to TRBJ1-1; 7 nucleotides match TRBD1. The CDR3 totals 15 residues. J lost 4 bases, V lost 3 bases, and 8 bases had no gene match. The germline CDR1 and CDR2 sequences are LNHDA and SQIVND (reference sequence). Here the CDR3 DNA reads TGTGCCAGTAGTATCTATCGACAGGGACGCACTGAAGCTTTCTTT. This codes for CASSIYRQGRTEAFF.

This CDR3 reads CAISDLTNEKLFF. CDR3 DNA sequence: TGTGCCATCAGTGACCTAACTAATGAAAAACTGTTTTTT. The chain employs TRBV10-3 and TRBJ1-4; D not certain. The CDR3 contains 13 residues. The V end lost 3 bases, the J end lost 1 base, and 3 bases lay between the germline ends. Per the germline V gene, CDR1 is ENHRY and CDR2 is SYGVKD.

This chain uses TRBV7-8 with TRBJ1-2; D remains unclear. The CDR3 is made up of 13 amino acids. Deletions cut 1 base from V and 7 bases from J, with 10 bases between. CDR1 is SGHVS, CDR2 FQNEAQ, per germline. CDR3 sequence reads: CASSLGGAAGYTF. CDR3 coding DNA: TGTGCCAGCAGCTTAGGAGGCGCAGCTGGCTACACCTTC.

This clone was found a few times. V and J are TRBV12-3 or TRBV12-4 and TRBJ2-7, with 7 nucleotides matching TRBD1. V lost 8 bases to trimming and J lost 2 bases; unmatched junction nucleotides: 6. The CDR3 loop spans 13 amino acids. The CDR3, as DNA: TGTGCCAGCGAAGGGACAGCAACCTACGAGCAGTACTTC. It codes for CASEGTATYEQYF.

The chain employs TRBV7-7 and TRBJ2-5; 11 bases are shared with TRBD2. V shed 5 bases and J 5 bases; nucleotides not matched to a gene: 7. This CDR3 comprises 15 residues. Per the germline V gene, CDR1 is SSHAT and CDR2 is FNYEAQ (reference sequence). CDR3 region: CASSALSGGAETQYF. CDR3 nucleotides: TGTGCCAGCAGCGCCCTTAGCGGGGGGGCGGAGACCCAGTACTTC.

The V gene is TRBV5-1, the J gene TRBJ2-5, with TRBD2 matching over 7 bases. CDR3 length: 16 amino acids. Germline assignment: CDR1 SGHRS and CDR2 YFSETQ. After removal of 0 bases from V and 4 bases from J, the junction contained 9 bases not matched to a gene. The chain's CDR3 is CASSLAPLGGGETQYF. CDR3 nucleotides: TGCGCCAGCAGCTTGGCCCCGCTTGGCGGGGGAGAGACCCAGTACTTC.

The gene calls are TRBV15 and TRBJ1-1; TRBD1 agrees at 8 bases. The trim removed 0 bases at V and 13 bases at J, leaving 7 bases unmatched. Germline CDR1 and CDR2: LNHNV and YYDKDF (reference sequence). The CDR3 has 13 residues. The CDR3 protein is CATSRDGDRKVFF. CDR3 sequence (DNA): TGTGCCACCAGCAGAGATGGGGACAGGAAAGTTTTCTTT.

The J gene is TRBJ2-3, the V gene TRBV11-2, with 7 bases identical to TRBD1. V was pared by 0 bases and J by 2 bases, with 8 bases of the junction left unmatched. CDR1 is SGHAT, CDR2 FQNNGV, per germline. CDR3 length equals 17 residues. The CDR3 region has the DNA TGTGCCAGCAGCTTAGATTCACAGGGGATATACACAGATACGCAGTATTTT. Translating it yields CASSLDSQGIYTDTQYF.

The chain couples TRBV9 to TRBJ2-1; no clear D gene. The CDR3 is 11 residues long. The germline V gene has CDR1 SGDLS and CDR2 YYNGEE. Trimming cost V 4 bases and J 4 bases, with 3 bases left between them. The CDR3, as DNA: TGTGCCAGCAGCACATACAATGAGCAGTTCTTC. Encoded protein: CASSTYNEQFF.

This chain links TRBV6-5 with TRBJ2-6, with D perhaps matching TRBD2 (5 bases). The CDR3 totals 15 residues. The V end was cut by 2 bases, the J end by 0 bases, with 5 bases between. Per germline, CDR1 MNHEY and CDR2 SVGAGI. For the CDR3, the DNA is TGTGCCAGCAGTTACGCGGGCTCTGGGGCCAACGTCCTGACTTTC. Its protein is CASSYAGSGANVLTF.